This T cell receptor (beta chain) was observed in a study of T-cell reconstitution after alpha-beta-depleted transplantation in children. Study results and caveats: At day 60, the high TCRbeta diversity found in some patients originated from recipient T cells and thymic progenitors that had survived. Alpha-beta T cells about two months after transplant reportedly derived from several hundred expanded graft clones. Counts and diversity of T cells one year after transplant came mostly from newly produced T cells.

A remark on this clonotype: Its cognate antigen is unknown. A clone one base away is much larger, so this may be a read error.

The V and J ends lost 1 base and 5 bases respectively, with 19 bases between them. The germline V gene encodes CDR1 DFQATT and CDR2 SNEGSKA (reference sequence). The CDR3 spans 16 residues. Unique molecular identifiers were used in preparing the TCRbeta library. TCRdb reprocessed the PCR reads with MiXCR, giving one entry per CDR3 protein. The sample holds about 600,000 distinct CDR3 sequences, roughly 23% seen once. The sequences come from PBMCs, mostly from graft donor cells, collected 360 days after TCRalphabeta/CD19-depleted stem cell transplant. This receptor was obtained from a boy younger than two who had a stem cell transplant for acute myeloid leukemia, so the T cells may come from the graft donor. The chain uses TRBV20-1 and TRBJ2-3; possible D gene TRBD2, 7 bases. The CDR3 DNA sequence: TGCAGTGCTAGAGGTACGAGGGGGGGCCGAGTAGATACGCAGTATTTT. Translation gives CSARGTRGGRVDTQYF.